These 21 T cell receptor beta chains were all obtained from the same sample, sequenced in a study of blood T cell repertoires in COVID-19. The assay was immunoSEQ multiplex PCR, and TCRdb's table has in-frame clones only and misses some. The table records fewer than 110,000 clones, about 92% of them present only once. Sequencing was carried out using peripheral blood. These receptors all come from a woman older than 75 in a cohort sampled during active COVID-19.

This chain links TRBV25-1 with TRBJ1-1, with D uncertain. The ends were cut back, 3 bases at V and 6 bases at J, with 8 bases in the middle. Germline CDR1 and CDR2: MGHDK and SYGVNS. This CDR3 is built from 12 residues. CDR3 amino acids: CASSDTPAEAFF. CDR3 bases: TGTGCCAGCAGTGACACACCCGCTGAAGCTTTCTTT.

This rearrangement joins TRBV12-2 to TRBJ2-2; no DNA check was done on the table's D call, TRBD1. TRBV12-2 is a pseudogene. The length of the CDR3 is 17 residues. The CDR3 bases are TGTGCAAGTCGCTTAGCCCCGGGACAGGGGGTCACCGGGGAGCTGTTTTTT. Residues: CASRLAPGQGVTGELFF.

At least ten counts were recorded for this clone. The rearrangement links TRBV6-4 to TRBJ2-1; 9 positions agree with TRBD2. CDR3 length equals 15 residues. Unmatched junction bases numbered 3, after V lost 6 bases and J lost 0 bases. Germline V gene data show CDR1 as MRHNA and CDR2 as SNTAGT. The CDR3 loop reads CASSETSGSYNEQFF. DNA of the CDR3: TGTGCCAGCAGCGAGACTAGCGGCTCCTACAATGAGCAGTTCTTC.

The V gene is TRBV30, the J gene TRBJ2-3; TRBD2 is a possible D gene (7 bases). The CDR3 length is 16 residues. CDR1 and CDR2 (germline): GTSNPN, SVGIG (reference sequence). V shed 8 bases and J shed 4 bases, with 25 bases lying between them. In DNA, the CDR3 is TGTGCCGGAGCCCTGTATCGGGGGGCGCCGGCAGATACGCAGTATTTT. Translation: CAGALYRGAPADTQYF.

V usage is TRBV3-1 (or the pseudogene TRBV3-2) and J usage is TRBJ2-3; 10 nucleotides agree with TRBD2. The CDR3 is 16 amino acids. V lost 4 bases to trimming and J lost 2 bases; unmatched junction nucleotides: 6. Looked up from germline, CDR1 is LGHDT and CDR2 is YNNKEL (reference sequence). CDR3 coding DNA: TGTGCCAGCAGCCTCCGGACTAGCGGACTCACAGATACGCAGTATTTT. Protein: CASSLRTSGLTDTQYF.

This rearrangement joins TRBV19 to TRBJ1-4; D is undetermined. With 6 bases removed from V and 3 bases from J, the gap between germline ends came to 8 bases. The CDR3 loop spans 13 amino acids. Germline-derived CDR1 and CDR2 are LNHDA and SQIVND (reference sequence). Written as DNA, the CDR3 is TGTGCCAGTAGGGGCAGCCCTAATGAAAAACTGTTTTTT. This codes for CASRGSPNEKLFF.

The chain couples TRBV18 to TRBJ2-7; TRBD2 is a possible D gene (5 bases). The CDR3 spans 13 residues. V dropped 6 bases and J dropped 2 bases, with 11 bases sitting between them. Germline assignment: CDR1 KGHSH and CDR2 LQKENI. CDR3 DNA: TGTGCCAGCTCCCGGACTCAGACCTACGAGCAGTACTTC. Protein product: CASSRTQTYEQYF.

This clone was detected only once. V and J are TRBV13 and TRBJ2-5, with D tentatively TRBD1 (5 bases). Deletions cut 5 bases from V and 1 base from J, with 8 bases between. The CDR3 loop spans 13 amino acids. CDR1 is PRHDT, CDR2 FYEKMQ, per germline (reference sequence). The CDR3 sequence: CASSPQGQETQYF. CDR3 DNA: TGTGCCAGCAGCCCCCAGGGCCAAGAGACCCAGTACTTC.

CDR3 DNA: TGTGCCAGCAGCCAAGATGGAACGGGGAATTCACCCCTCCACTTT. This translates into CASSQDGTGNSPLHF. The chain has TRBV3-1 (or the pseudogene TRBV3-2) and TRBJ1-6; D not certain. The CDR3 is 15 amino acids. Trimming took off 0 bases at V and 7 bases at J, with 10 bases between the two ends. Germline loops: CDR1 LGHDT, CDR2 YNNKEL (reference sequence).

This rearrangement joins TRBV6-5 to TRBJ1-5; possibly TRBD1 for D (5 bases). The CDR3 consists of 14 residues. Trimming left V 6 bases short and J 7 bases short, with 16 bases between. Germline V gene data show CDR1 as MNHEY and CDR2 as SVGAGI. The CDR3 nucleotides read TGTGCCAGCAGACCGACGGGGGTGATCCAGCCCCAGCATTTT. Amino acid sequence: CASRPTGVIQPQHF.

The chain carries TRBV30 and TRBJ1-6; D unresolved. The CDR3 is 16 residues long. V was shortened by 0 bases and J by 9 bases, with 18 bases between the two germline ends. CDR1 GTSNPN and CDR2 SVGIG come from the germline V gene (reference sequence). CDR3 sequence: CAWSVHGRQVSSPLHF. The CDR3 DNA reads TGTGCCTGGAGTGTACATGGTCGGCAGGTCAGTTCACCCCTCCACTTT. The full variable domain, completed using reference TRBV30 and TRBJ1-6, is SQTIHQWPATLVQPVGSPLSLECTVEGTSNPNLYWYRQAAGRGLQLLFYSVGIGQISSEVPQNLSASRPQDRQFILSSKKLLLSDSGFYLCAWSVHGRQVSSPLHFGNGTRLTVT.

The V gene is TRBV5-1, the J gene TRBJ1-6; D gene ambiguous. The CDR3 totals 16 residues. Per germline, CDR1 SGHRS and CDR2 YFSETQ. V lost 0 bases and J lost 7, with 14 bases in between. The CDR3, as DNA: TGCGCCAGCAGCTTGGAGGCAGGAATGGGCAATTCACCCCTCCACTTT. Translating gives CASSLEAGMGNSPLHF.

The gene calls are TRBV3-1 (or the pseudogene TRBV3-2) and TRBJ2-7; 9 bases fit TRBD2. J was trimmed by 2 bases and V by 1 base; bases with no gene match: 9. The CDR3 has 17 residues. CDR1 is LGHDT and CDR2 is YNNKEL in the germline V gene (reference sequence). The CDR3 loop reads CASSQVLRGRGAYEQYF. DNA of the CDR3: TGTGCCAGCAGCCAAGTCCTGCGCGGGAGGGGAGCCTACGAGCAGTACTTC.

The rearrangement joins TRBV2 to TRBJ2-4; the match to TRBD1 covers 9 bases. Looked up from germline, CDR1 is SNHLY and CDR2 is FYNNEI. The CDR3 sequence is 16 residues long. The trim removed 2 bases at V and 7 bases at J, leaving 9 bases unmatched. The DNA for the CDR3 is TGTGCCAGCAGTGAATCCAGGACAGGGGTGAAGAACATTCAGTACTTC. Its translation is CASSESRTGVKNIQYF. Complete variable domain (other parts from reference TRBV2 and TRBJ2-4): EPEVTQTPSHQVTQMGQEVILRCVPISNHLYFYWYRQILGQKVEFLVSFYNNEISEKSEIFDDQFSVERPDGSNFTLKIRSTKLEDSAMYFCASSESRTGVKNIQYFGAGTRLSVL.

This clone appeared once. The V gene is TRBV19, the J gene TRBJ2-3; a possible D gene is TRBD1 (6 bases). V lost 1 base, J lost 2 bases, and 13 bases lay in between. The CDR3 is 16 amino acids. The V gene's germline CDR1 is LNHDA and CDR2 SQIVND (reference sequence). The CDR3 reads CASSIGQATLTDTQYF. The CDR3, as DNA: TGTGCCAGTAGTATAGGACAGGCAACTCTCACAGATACGCAGTATTTT. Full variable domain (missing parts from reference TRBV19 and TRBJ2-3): DGGITQSPKYLFRKEGQNVTLSCEQNLNHDAMYWYRQDPGQGLRLIYYSQIVNDFQKGDIAEGYSVSREKKESFPLTVTSAQKNPTAFYLCASSIGQATLTDTQYFGPGTRLTVL.

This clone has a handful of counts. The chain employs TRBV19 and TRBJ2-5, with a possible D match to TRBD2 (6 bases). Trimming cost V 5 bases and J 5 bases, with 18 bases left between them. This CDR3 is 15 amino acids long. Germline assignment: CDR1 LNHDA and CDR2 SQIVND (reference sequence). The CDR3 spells CASSVNRGSGETQYF. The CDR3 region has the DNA TGTGCCAGTAGTGTAAATAGAGGCAGCGGGGAGACCCAGTACTTC.

CDR3 amino acids: CASSSPETGSYEQYF. The CDR3, as DNA: TGTGCCAGCAGTTCCCCTGAGACAGGCTCCTACGAGCAGTACTTC. This chain joins TRBV6-6 and TRBJ2-7, with D perhaps TRBD1 (6 bases). V was cut by 4 bases and J by 0 bases, with 13 bases left in between. Germline V gives CDR1 MNHNY, CDR2 SVGAGI (reference sequence). There are 15 residues in the CDR3.

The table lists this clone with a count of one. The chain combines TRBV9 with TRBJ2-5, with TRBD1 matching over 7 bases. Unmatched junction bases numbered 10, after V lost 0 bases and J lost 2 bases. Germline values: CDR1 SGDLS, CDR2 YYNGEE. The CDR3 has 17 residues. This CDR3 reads CASSVGWTGYGQETQYF. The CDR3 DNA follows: TGTGCCAGCAGCGTAGGATGGACAGGATATGGGCAAGAGACCCAGTACTTC. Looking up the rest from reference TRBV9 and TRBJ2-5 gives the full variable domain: DSGVTQTPKHLITATGQRVTLRCSPRSGDLSVYWYQQSLDQGLQFLIQYYNGEERAKGNILERFSAQQFPDLHSELNLSSLELGDSALYFCASSVGWTGYGQETQYFGPGTRLLVL.

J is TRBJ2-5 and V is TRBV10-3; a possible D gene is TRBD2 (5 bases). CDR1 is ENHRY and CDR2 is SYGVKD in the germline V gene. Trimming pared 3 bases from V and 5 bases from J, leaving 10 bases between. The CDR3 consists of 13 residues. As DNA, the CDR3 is TGTGCCATCAGTGAAATACTAGAGGAGACCCAGTACTTC. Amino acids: CAISEILEETQYF.

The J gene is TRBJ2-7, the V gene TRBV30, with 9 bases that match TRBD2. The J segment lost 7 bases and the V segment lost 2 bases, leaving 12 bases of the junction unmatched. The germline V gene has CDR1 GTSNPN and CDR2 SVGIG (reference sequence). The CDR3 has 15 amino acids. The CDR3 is CAWSRVMGGGAEQYF. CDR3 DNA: TGTGCCTGGAGTAGAGTAATGGGCGGGGGGGCGGAGCAGTACTTC.

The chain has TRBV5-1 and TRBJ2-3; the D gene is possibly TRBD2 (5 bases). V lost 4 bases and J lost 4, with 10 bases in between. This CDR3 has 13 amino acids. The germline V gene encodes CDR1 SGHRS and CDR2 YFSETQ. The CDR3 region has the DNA TGCGCCAGCAGCCCGGGAAGCGCAGATACGCAGTATTTT. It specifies CASSPGSADTQYF.